Listed here is a single TCR beta chain. Via MiXCR, TCRdb re-called the PCR reads. The sample includes roughly 98,000 clones, around 14% of them seen just once. The data stem from a study of metastatic and nonmetastatic thyroid tumors. Germline-derived CDR1 and CDR2 are SGHAT and FQNNGV. CDR3 size: 19 residues. V lost 3 bases and J lost 1, with 19 bases in between. No patient had received any treatment before thyroid surgery. The sample taken for sequencing was blood. The clonotype comes from a female donor with papillary thyroid cancer or a benign thyroid nodule (not recorded which). Some clones in this sample may be carry-over from other donors' samples. V gene TRBV11-2 combines with J gene TRBJ1-6, with D maybe TRBD1 (5 bases). The CDR3, as DNA: TGTGCCAGCAGCTTGGACCGGACACCCCACCGATCCTATAATTCACCCCTCCACTTT. Amino acids: CASSLDRTPHRSYNSPLHF. The full variable domain, its missing parts supplied by reference TRBV11-2 and TRBJ1-6, is EAGVAQSPRYKIIEKRQSVAFWCNPISGHATLYWYQQILGQGPKLLIQFQNNGVVDDSQLPKDRFSAERLKGVDSTLKIQPAKLEDSAVYLCASSLDRTPHRSYNSPLHFGNGTRLTVT.